This T cell receptor beta chain was captured in a study of Ad26.COV2.S vaccination and SARS-CoV-2 variants. Treatment: around 19 received Ad26.COV2.S at low or high dose, single or two shots; a few received placebo; per-sample allocation not given. Repertoires come from day 63 after the first vaccine or placebo injection. CDR1 is LNHDA, CDR2 SQIVND, per germline (reference sequence). Germline trimming cut 4 bases from V and 7 bases from J; bases unmatched to any gene: 7. The CDR3 runs to 14 residues. Repertoires were generated with immunoSEQ multiplex PCR, while TCRdb's copy carries only in-frame clones and drops some. The sample contains roughly 450,000 clones, 75% to 95% of which appear only once.

This specimen was peripheral blood, taken in a trial of Ad26.COV2.S vaccine versus placebo. The clonotype originates from a person between 18 and 60 years old who received the Ad26.COV2.S COVID-19 vaccine or a placebo. The genes are TRBV19 and TRBJ1-5; 7 bases map to TRBD1. In DNA form, the CDR3 reads TGTGCCAGTAGTAGGGATACAGGGGACCAGCCCCAGCATTTT. It yields the protein CASSRDTGDQPQHF.